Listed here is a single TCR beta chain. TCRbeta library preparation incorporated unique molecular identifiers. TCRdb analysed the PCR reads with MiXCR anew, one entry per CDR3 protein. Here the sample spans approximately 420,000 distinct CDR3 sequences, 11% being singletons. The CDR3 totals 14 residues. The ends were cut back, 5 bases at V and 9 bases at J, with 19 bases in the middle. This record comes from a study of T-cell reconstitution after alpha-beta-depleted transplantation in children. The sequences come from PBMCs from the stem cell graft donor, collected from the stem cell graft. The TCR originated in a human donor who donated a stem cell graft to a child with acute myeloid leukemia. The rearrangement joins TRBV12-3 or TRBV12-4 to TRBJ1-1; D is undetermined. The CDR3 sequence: CASSPRSRAAKAFF. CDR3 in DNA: TGTGCCAGCAGTCCCCGTTCAAGGGCGGCGAAAGCTTTCTTT.